The clone carrying this T cell receptor (beta chain) was detected only a few times. These data come from a study of blood T cell repertoires in COVID-19. About the study: T cells, B-cell-depleted T cells, or PBMCs supplied cDNA or gDNA.

In the original analysis: Estimated nucleated cell counts came from reference gene primer amplification. Repertoires were generated with immunoSEQ multiplex PCR, while TCRdb's copy carries only in-frame clones and drops some. That table is the source of V, J and clone size, and D and trimming were worked out from the DNA. The data hold about 89,000 clones, with around three quarters observed a single time. CDR1 MNHEY and CDR2 SVGEGT come from the germline V gene. The CDR3 is 12 residues long. Trimming stripped 2 bases from V and 6 bases from J, with 5 bases between. The sequenced sample consisted of peripheral blood. V and J are TRBV6-2 or TRBV6-3 and TRBJ1-5; no clear D gene. The clonotype originates from a human donor in a cohort sampled during active COVID-19. CDR3 sequence (DNA): TGTGCCAGCAGTTACCACGGTCAGCCCCAGCATTTT. Translation: CASSYHGQPQHF.